This T cell receptor (beta chain) is from a study of beta chain features in type 1 diabetes. At least ten counts were recorded for this clone. Its antigen is unidentified. The same CDR3 arises from other DNA sequences in this sample as well. Study-wide results and caveats: In all four CD4+ subsets, TCRB CDR3 length was significantly, moderately reduced in type 1 diabetes.

The investigators reverse transcribed all of the isolated RNA, so they sequenced expressed TCRB transcripts. The assay was immunoSEQ multiplex PCR, and TCRdb's table has in-frame clones only and misses some. The table has roughly 230,000 clones, about a tenth seen once; the top ten hold 0.017%. The sequencing input was naive CD4+ T cells from blood. The receptor was derived from a man aged 25-40 years with type 1 diabetes.

CDR3 coding DNA: TGCGCCAGCAGCCAAGATCGGGGAGAGACCCAGTACTTC. This translates into CASSQDRGETQYF. J is TRBJ2-5 and V is TRBV4-3, with a weak D call TRBD2 (5 bases). The CDR3 totals 13 residues. Germline CDR1 reads LGHNA; CDR2 reads YSLEER. The germline V and J ends were trimmed by 0 bases and 4 bases, with 6 bases remaining between them.